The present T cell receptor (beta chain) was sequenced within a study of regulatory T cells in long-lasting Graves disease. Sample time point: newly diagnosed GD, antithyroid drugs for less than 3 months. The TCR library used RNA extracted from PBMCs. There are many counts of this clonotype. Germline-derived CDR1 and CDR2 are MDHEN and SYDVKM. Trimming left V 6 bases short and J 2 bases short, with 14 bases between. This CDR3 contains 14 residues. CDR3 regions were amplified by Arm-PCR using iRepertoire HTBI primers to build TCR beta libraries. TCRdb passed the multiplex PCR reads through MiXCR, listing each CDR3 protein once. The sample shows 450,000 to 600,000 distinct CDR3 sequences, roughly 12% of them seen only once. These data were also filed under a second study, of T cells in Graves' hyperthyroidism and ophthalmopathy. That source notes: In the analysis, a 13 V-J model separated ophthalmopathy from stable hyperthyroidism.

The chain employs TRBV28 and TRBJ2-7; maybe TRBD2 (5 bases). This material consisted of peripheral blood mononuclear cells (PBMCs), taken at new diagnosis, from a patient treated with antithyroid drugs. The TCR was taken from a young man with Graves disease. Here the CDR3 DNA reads TGTGCCAGCAGCCCTGGAAGGCGGGCCTACGAGCAGTACTTC. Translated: CASSPGRRAYEQYF.